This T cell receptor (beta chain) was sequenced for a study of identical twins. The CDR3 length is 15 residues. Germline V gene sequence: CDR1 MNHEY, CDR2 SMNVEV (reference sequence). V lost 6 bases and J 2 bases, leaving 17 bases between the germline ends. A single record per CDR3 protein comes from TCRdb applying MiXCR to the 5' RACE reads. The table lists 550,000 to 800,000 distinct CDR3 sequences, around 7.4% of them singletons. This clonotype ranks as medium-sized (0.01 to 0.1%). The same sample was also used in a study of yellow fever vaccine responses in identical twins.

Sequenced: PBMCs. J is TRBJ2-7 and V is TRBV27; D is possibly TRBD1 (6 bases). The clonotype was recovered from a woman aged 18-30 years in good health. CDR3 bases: TGTGCCAGCAGCCCTCTAACCACAGGGACCTACGAGCAGTACTTC. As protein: CASSPLTTGTYEQYF.